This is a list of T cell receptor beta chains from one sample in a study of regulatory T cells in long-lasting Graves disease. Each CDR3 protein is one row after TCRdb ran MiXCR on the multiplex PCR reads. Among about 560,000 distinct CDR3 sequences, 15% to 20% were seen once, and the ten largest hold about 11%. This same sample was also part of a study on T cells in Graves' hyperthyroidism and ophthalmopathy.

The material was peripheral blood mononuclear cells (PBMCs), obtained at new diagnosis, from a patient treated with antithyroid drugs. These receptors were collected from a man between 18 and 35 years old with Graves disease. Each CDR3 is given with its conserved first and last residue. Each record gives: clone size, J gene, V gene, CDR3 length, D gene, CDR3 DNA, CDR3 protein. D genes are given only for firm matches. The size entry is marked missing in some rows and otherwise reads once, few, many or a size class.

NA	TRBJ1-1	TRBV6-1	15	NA	TGTGCCAGCAGTGCCCCACAGGGAGTGAACACTGAAGCTTTCTTT	CASSAPQGVNTEAFF
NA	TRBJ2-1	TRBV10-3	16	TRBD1	TGTGCCAGCAGTGGCGAGACAGGGTACTCCTACAATGAGCAGTTCTTC	CASSGETGYSYNEQFF
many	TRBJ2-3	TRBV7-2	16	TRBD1	TGTGCCAGCAGCTACCCTCAAAGGGGGCTAACAGATACGCAGTATTTT	CASSYPQRGLTDTQYF
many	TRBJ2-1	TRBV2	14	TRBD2	TGTGCCAGCTGGGCTAGCGGGATCTACAATGAGCAGTTCTTC	CASWASGIYNEQFF
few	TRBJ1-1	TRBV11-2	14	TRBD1	TGTGCCAGCAGCCCTACAGGGGATCACACTGAAGCTTTCTTT	CASSPTGDHTEAFF
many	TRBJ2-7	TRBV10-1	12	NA	TGCGCCGCCGGGCAGGGAGCCTACGAGCAGTACTTC	CAAGQGAYEQYF
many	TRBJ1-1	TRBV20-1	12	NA	TGCAGTGCTAGAGATGGGGGCACTGAAGCTTTCTTT	CSARDGGTEAFF
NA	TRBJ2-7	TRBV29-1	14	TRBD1	TGCAGCGTATATACCGGGACAGGGGCCTACGAGCAGTACTTC	CSVYTGTGAYEQYF
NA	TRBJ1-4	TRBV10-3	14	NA	TGTGCCATCAGTGAGTCGGGGACCGAAGAAAAACTGTTTTTT	CAISESGTEEKLFF
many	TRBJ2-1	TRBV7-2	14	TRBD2	TGTGCCAGCAGCTTAAAACTAGCGGGCAATGAGCAGTTCTTC	CASSLKLAGNEQFF
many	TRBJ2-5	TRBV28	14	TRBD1	TGTGCCAGCAGTGAACAGGGGCTCCAAGAGACCCAGTACTTC	CASSEQGLQETQYF
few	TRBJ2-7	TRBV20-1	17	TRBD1	TGCAGTGCTAGAGATACCCCCGACAGGGGGTTTGAGAACGAGCAGTACTTC	CSARDTPDRGFENEQYF
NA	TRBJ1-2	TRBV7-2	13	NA	TGTGCCAGCAGCCCAGACACTTACTATGGCTACACCTTC	CASSPDTYYGYTF
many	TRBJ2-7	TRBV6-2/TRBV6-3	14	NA	TGTGCCGGAAAGAACTTCCACAGCTCCTACGAGCAGTACTTC	CAGKNFHSSYEQYF
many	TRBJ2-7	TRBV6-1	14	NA	TGTGCCAGCAGTGCCGGGACGGGTCCCTACGAGCAGTACTTC	CASSAGTGPYEQYF
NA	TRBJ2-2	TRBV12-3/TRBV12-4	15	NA	TGTGCCAGCAGTTTGGTGGGGATTGGCACCGGGGAGCTGTTTTTT	CASSLVGIGTGELFF
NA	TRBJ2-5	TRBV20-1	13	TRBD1	TGCAGTGCGCCTGAGACAGGGCAAGAGACCCAGTACTTC	CSAPETGQETQYF
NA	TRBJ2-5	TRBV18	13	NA	TGTGCCAGCTCACAGGAGATCCAAGAGACCCAGTACTTC	CASSQEIQETQYF
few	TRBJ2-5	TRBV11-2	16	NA	TGTGCCAGCAGCTTAGTTGACGGCAGGGAGTGGGAGACCCAGTACTTC	CASSLVDGREWETQYF
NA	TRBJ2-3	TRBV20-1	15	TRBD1	TGCAGTTTCAACCCCGCGGACAGGGACACAGATACGCAGTATTTT	CSFNPADRDTDTQYF
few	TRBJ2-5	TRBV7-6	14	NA	TGTGTCAGCAGCAAAAGCGGAGTCCAAGAGACCCAGTACTTC	CVSSKSGVQETQYF
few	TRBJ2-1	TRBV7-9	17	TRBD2	TGTGCCAGCAGCTTAGTATTTTCGGCTAGCGGGGCTCATGAGCAGTTCTTC	CASSLVFSASGAHEQFF
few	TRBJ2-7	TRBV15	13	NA	TGTGCCACCAGTCCTTCGGTGGGATACGAGCAGTACTTC	CATSPSVGYEQYF
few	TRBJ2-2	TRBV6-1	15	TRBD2	TGTGCCAGCAGTACCGAGGAGGGAGGGACCGGGGAGCTGTTTTTT	CASSTEEGGTGELFF
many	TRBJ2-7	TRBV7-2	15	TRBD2	TGTGCCAGCGGCCAAGCGGGAGGGGGGTCCTACGAGCAGTACTTC	CASGQAGGGSYEQYF
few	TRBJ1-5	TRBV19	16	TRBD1	TGTGCCAGTAGTTATACCGGGACAGGGGGCAATCAGCCCCAGCATTTT	CASSYTGTGGNQPQHF
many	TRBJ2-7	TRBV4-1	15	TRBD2	TGCGCCAGCAGCCAACCTCTAGCGGGAGCTTACGAGCAGTACTTC	CASSQPLAGAYEQYF
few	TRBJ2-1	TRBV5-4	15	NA	TGTGCCAGCAGCTCAACGGGCCGAACCTACAATGAGCAGTTCTTC	CASSSTGRTYNEQFF
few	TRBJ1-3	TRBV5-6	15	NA	TGTGCCAGCACCCAGGGCTACAGCTCTGGAAACACCATATATTTT	CASTQGYSSGNTIYF
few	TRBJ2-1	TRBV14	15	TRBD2	TGTGCCAGCAGCCAAGCGGGGACTACCTACAATGAGCAGTTCTTC	CASSQAGTTYNEQFF
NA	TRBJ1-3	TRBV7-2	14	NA	TGTGCCAGCAGCTTCTGGTTTTGGGGGGACACCATATATTTT	CASSFWFWGDTIYF
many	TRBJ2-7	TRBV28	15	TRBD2	TGTGCCAGCAGTGCACCGGGACTAGCGGGAGTCGAGCAGTACTTC	CASSAPGLAGVEQYF
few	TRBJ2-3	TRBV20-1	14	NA	TGCAGTGCTCCGACTAGTTTTGCTTTGGATACGCAGTATTTT	CSAPTSFALDTQYF
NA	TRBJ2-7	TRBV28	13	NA	TGTGCCAGCATTCAGCCGGGGTACTACGAGCAGTACTTC	CASIQPGYYEQYF
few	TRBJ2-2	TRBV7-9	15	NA	TGTGCCAGCAGCTTAAAGGGGCCCCCCGCCGGGGAGCTGTTTTTT	CASSLKGPPAGELFF
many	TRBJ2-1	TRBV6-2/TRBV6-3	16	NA	TGTGCCAGCAGTGAATTAAGACCGAGCGCTGATCATGAGCAGTTCTTC	CASSELRPSADHEQFF
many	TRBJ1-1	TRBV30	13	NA	TGTGCCTGGAGTGTAAAGGGGCGGAGGGGAGCTTTCTTT	CAWSVKGRRGAFF
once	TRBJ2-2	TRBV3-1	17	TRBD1	TGTGCCAGCAGCCCAAACACAGGGGGCCCTAACACCGGGGAGCTGTTTTTT	CASSPNTGGPNTGELFF
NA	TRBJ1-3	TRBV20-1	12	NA	TGCTCTGGTGGAGACTCTGGAAACACCATATATTTT	CSGGDSGNTIYF
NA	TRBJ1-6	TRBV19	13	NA	TGTGCCGGGAGTGACAGGATCGATTCACCCCTCCACTTT	CAGSDRIDSPLHF
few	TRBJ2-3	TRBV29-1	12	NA	TGCAGCGGCGGGGCCCGGTCAGATACGCAGTATTTT	CSGGARSDTQYF
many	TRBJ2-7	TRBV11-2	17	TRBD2	TGTGCCAGCAGGAAACTAGCGGGAGGGCCTAAGTCCTACGAGCAGTACTTC	CASRKLAGGPKSYEQYF
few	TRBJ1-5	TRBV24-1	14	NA	TGTGCCACCAGTGAGCGACAGAGCAATCAGCCCCAGCATTTT	CATSERQSNQPQHF
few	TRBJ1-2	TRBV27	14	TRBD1	TGTGCCAGCAGTTTAGGGCGGACAGGGAGAGGCTACACCTTC	CASSLGRTGRGYTF
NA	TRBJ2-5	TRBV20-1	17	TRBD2	TGCAGTGCTAGAGGACTAGCGGGTGGAGCCCGGCCAGAGACCCAGTACTTC	CSARGLAGGARPETQYF
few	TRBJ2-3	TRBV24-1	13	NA	TGTGCCACCAGTGATGGGCAGGGAGATACGCAGTATTTT	CATSDGQGDTQYF
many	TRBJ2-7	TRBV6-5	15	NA	TGTGCCAGCAGTTACCACGGGGGAGGTCTGGGAGAGCAGTACTTC	CASSYHGGGLGEQYF
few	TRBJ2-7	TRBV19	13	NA	TGTGCCAGTAGTATAGTCGCCGGTTACGAGCAGTACTTC	CASSIVAGYEQYF
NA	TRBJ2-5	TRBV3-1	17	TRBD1	TGTGCCAGCAGCCAAGGTGTTGGACAGGGGGGCCTGGAGACCCAGTACTTC	CASSQGVGQGGLETQYF
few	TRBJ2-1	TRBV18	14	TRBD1	TGTGCCAGCCACACAGGGGGCGCCGGGAATGAGCAGTTCTTC	CASHTGGAGNEQFF
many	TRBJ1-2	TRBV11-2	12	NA	TGTGCCAGCAGGACAGCGATCTATGGCTACACCTTC	CASRTAIYGYTF
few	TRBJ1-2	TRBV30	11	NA	TGTGCCTGGCGACTACAGGCCGGCTACACCTTC	CAWRLQAGYTF